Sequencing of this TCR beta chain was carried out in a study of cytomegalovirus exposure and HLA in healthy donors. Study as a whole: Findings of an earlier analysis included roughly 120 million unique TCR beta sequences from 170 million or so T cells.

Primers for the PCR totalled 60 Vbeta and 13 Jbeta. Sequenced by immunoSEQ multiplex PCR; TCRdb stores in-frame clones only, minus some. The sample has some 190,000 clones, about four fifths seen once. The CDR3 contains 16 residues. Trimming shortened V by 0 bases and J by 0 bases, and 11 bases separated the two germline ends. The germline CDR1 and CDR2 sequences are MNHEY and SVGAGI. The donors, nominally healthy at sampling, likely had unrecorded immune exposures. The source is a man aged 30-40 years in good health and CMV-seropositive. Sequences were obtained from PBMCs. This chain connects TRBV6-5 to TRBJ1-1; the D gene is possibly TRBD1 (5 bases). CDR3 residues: CASSYSYRQLNTEAFF. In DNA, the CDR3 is TGTGCCAGCAGTTACTCGTACAGGCAGCTGAACACTGAAGCTTTCTTT.